Listed below are T cell receptor beta chains from one sample, sequenced in a study of beta chain features in type 1 diabetes. Profiled with immunoSEQ multiplex PCR; TCRdb holds only in-frame clones, not every one. The table lists 120,000 to 150,000 clones, roughly 48% of them singletons. Sequenced input: Tregs from blood. These receptors all stem from a man aged 18-30 years in good health. CDR3s include the opening cysteine and the closing phenylalanine or tryptophan. D genes are given only for firm matches. Clone size appears in some rows only: once, few, many, or a class for an expanded clone.

cdr3_aa | cdr3_nt | j_call | clone_size | v_call | d_call | cdr3_length
CASSTVKWTGGNEQFF | TGTGCCAGCTCGACCGTAAAATGGACCGGGGGCAATGAGCAGTTCTTC | TRBJ2-1 | NA | TRBV18 | NA | 16
CASSPGGLGTEAFF | TGTGCCAGCAGCCCAGGGGGCTTAGGGACTGAAGCTTTCTTT | TRBJ1-1 | NA | TRBV28 | TRBD1 | 14
CASSKAGTGETQYF | TGTGCCAGCAGCAAAGCCGGGACAGGAGAGACCCAGTACTTC | TRBJ2-5 | few | TRBV5-5 | TRBD1 | 14
CASSPQGWRSPLHF | TGTGCCAGCAGTCCACAGGGATGGAGGTCACCCCTCCACTTT | TRBJ1-6 | NA | TRBV28 | NA | 14
CASAGGRYGQPQHF | TGTGCCAGCGCAGGGGGCAGGTACGGTCAGCCCCAGCATTTT | TRBJ1-5 | NA | TRBV2 | TRBD1 | 14
CASSPAGGGQYNEQFF | TGTGCCAGCAGCCCCGCCGGGGGAGGGCAGTACAATGAGCAGTTCTTC | TRBJ2-1 | NA | TRBV4-2 | TRBD2 | 16
CASSLASGGWAFF | TGTGCCAGCAGCTTAGCTAGCGGGGGATGGGCTTTCTTT | TRBJ1-1 | NA | TRBV7-2 | NA | 13
CASSPQGYEQYF | TGTGCCAGCAGTCCACAGGGCTACGAGCAGTACTTC | TRBJ2-7 | NA | TRBV6-5 | NA | 12
CASSRQGRQPQHF | TGTGCCAGTAGCCGACAGGGGCGGCAGCCCCAGCATTTT | TRBJ1-5 | few | TRBV19 | TRBD1 | 13
CASSYTGKHNEQFF | TGTGCCAGCAGTTACACAGGGAAACACAATGAGCAGTTCTTC | TRBJ2-1 | NA | TRBV6-6 | NA | 14
CASSVVASGRNTQYF | TGTGCCAGCAGCGTAGTAGCTAGCGGGAGGAATACGCAGTATTTT | TRBJ2-3 | once | TRBV9 | TRBD2 | 15
CASSPRGQGPPNYGYTF | TGTGCCAGCTCACCAAGGGGACAGGGGCCTCCTAACTATGGCTACACCTTC | TRBJ1-2 | once | TRBV18 | TRBD1 | 17
CASNQLASYNEQFF | TGTGCCAGCAACCAACTAGCCTCCTACAATGAGCAGTTCTTC | TRBJ2-1 | NA | TRBV6-1 | NA | 14
CASSSRGSSYEQYF | TGTGCCAGCAGCTCAAGAGGTAGCTCCTACGAGCAGTACTTC | TRBJ2-7 | NA | TRBV7-2 | NA | 14
CATSRDRSGGRNEQFF | TGTGCCACCAGCAGAGATCGGAGCGGGGGGAGGAATGAGCAGTTCTTC | TRBJ2-1 | NA | TRBV15 | TRBD2 | 16
CASTRLAMNTEAFF | TGTGCCAGCACGCGCCTAGCTATGAACACTGAAGCTTTCTTT | TRBJ1-1 | few | TRBV7-2 | NA | 14
CASSSVQETQYF | TGCGCCAGCAGCTCAGTTCAAGAGACCCAGTACTTC | TRBJ2-5 | NA | TRBV5-1 | NA | 12
CATRGGGGRMSEEQYF | TGTGCCACCCGCGGAGGGGGCGGGAGGATGTCAGAAGAGCAGTACTTC | TRBJ2-7 | NA | TRBV5-4 | NA | 16
CASSFSIGEQFF | TGTGCCAGCAGTTTTAGCATCGGTGAGCAGTTCTTC | TRBJ2-1 | NA | TRBV28 | NA | 12
CSVSFWAKNIQYF | TGCAGCGTTAGCTTTTGGGCCAAAAACATTCAGTACTTC | TRBJ2-4 | few | TRBV29-1 | NA | 13
CAISVTSGIETQYF | TGTGCCATCAGTGTTACTAGCGGGATTGAAACGCAGTATTTT | TRBJ2-3 | NA | TRBV10-3 | TRBD2 | 14
CASSHLTAETNYGYTF | TGTGCCAGCAGCCACTTAACAGCAGAGACGAACTATGGCTACACCTTC | TRBJ1-2 | NA | TRBV4-2 | NA | 16
CASSLGFTGEKLFF | TGCGCCAGCAGCTTGGGGTTTACAGGGGAAAAACTGTTTTTT | TRBJ1-4 | few | TRBV5-1 | NA | 14
CASRTDRVYGYTF | TGTGCCAGCAGAACAGACAGGGTCTATGGCTACACCTTC | TRBJ1-2 | few | TRBV7-2 | TRBD1 | 13
CASKRQHYTGELFF | TGTGCCAGCAAGCGACAGCATTACACCGGGGAGCTGTTTTTT | TRBJ2-2 | NA | TRBV2 | NA | 14
CAIRVGSGNTIYF | TGTGCCATCAGGGTGGGGAGTGGAAACACCATATATTTT | TRBJ1-3 | once | TRBV10-3 | NA | 13
CASSFLPGVGEKLFF | TGTGCCAGCAGTTTCCTTCCCGGGGTGGGCGAAAAACTGTTTTTT | TRBJ1-4 | NA | TRBV27 | NA | 15
CASSLEGRVNEQFF | TGTGCCAGCAGCTTGGAAGGCCGGGTTAATGAGCAGTTCTTC | TRBJ2-1 | NA | TRBV7-3 | NA | 14
CSVGDRAGYGYTF | TGCAGCGTGGGGGACAGGGCGGGGTATGGCTACACCTTC | TRBJ1-2 | NA | TRBV29-1 | TRBD1 | 13
CASSGQGRNQPQHF | TGTGCCAGCAGTGGACAGGGACGCAATCAGCCCCAGCATTTT | TRBJ1-5 | NA | TRBV6-6 | TRBD1 | 14
CASSEGKLADEQFF | TGTGCCAGCAGTGAAGGTAAACTAGCTGATGAGCAGTTCTTC | TRBJ2-1 | few | TRBV6-5 | NA | 14
CASSLLLRGNTEAFF | TGTGCCAGCAGCTTATTGTTACGAGGGAACACTGAAGCTTTCTTT | TRBJ1-1 | NA | TRBV7-3 | NA | 15
CAWKARVNYNEQFF | TGTGCCTGGAAAGCGAGAGTTAACTACAATGAGCAGTTCTTC | TRBJ2-1 | NA | TRBV30 | NA | 14
CASSLDRGVYGYTF | TGTGCCAGCAGCTTAGACAGGGGGGTGTATGGCTACACCTTC | TRBJ1-2 | NA | TRBV7-6 | TRBD1 | 14
CAMQGSSTDTQYF | TGTGCCATGCAGGGGTCTAGCACAGATACGCAGTATTTT | TRBJ2-3 | NA | TRBV10-3 | NA | 13
CASSSGTVGDTEAFF | TGTGCCAGCTCGTCTGGGACAGTTGGGGACACTGAAGCTTTCTTT | TRBJ1-1 | NA | TRBV18 | TRBD1 | 15
CASSYFSGITDTQYF | TGTGCCAGCAGTTACTTTAGCGGTATCACAGATACGCAGTATTTT | TRBJ2-3 | NA | TRBV6-5 | NA | 15
CSAEQGPQVFSYNEQFF | TGCAGCGCGGAACAGGGACCCCAAGTTTTTTCCTACAATGAGCAGTTCTTC | TRBJ2-1 | NA | TRBV29-1 | NA | 17
CASSQERGSSYNEQFF | TGTGCCAGCAGCCAAGAAAGAGGGAGCTCCTACAATGAGCAGTTCTTC | TRBJ2-1 | NA | TRBV2 | NA | 16
CASSSTRDLNTEAFF | TGTGCCAGCAGTTCCACCCGGGATTTGAACACTGAAGCTTTCTTT | TRBJ1-1 | NA | TRBV12-1 | NA | 15
CASSLGGQDYGYTF | TGCGCCAGCAGCTTAGGCGGACAGGACTATGGCTACACCTTC | TRBJ1-2 | few | TRBV5-1 | TRBD1 | 14
CASSQTNDRPSTDTQYF | TGTGCCAGCAGCCAGACAAACGACAGGCCAAGCACAGATACGCAGTATTTT | TRBJ2-3 | few | TRBV7-9 | NA | 17
CASSGTGPRVNSPLHF | TGTGCCAGCAGTGGGACAGGACCGAGGGTGAATTCACCCCTCCACTTT | TRBJ1-6 | NA | TRBV2 | TRBD1 | 16
CASSLGDRGSEQYF | TGCGCCAGCAGCCTAGGGGACAGGGGGTCCGAGCAGTACTTC | TRBJ2-7 | NA | TRBV5-1 | TRBD1 | 14
CASSFRGRETQYF | TGCGCCAGCAGCTTTAGAGGGCGGGAGACCCAGTACTTC | TRBJ2-5 | NA | TRBV5-1 | NA | 13
CASSSWDRGHYGYTF | TGTGCCAGCAGCTCCTGGGACAGGGGCCACTATGGCTACACCTTC | TRBJ1-2 | NA | TRBV7-9 | TRBD1 | 15
CASSVIFRGLNTEAFF | TGTGCCAGCAGCGTCATTTTCAGGGGCCTGAACACTGAAGCTTTCTTT | TRBJ1-1 | few | TRBV28 | NA | 16